The 20 T cell receptor beta chains below come from one sample, sequenced in a study of brain T cells in children with intractable seizures (dated by TCRdb to the early 2020s). The time point label, as the study defines it: resected brain tissue, or blood drawn just prior to surgery. Library creation used the immunoSEQ multiplex PCR assay. What TCRdb holds here is the immuneACCESS table cut down to in-frame rearrangements. Part of the clones is not present; checked against another copy, under half of the missing clones reflect an unresolved V gene, and the others are unexplained. In this sample the table shows 95,000 to 120,000 clones, approximately 94% of which occur a single time. The top ten clones comprise 3.8% of the sample. This material consisted of peripheral blood, taken at surgery. These receptors were collected from a boy less than two years old with hemimegalencephaly and intractable seizures.

The J gene is TRBJ1-2, the V gene TRBV5-1, with D tentatively TRBD1 (6 bases). The CDR3 is 14 residues long. Looked up from germline, CDR1 is SGHRS and CDR2 is YFSETQ. Trimming took 3 bases from V and 5 from J, leaving 14 bases between them. The CDR3 reads CASSSDRMPYGYTF. The CDR3 DNA follows: TGCGCCAGCAGCTCCGACAGGATGCCGTATGGCTACACCTTC.

This clone has just one count. V gene TRBV28 combines with J gene TRBJ1-6; D unclear. The germline CDR1 and CDR2 sequences are MDHEN and SYDVKM. The length of the CDR3 is 15 residues. Trimming shortened V by 3 bases and J by 0 bases, and 6 bases separated the two germline ends. CDR3 in amino acids: CASSFKVSYNSPLHF. CDR3 DNA: TGTGCCAGCAGTTTTAAAGTCTCCTATAATTCACCCCTCCACTTT.

The chain recombines TRBV5-6 with TRBJ1-3, with TRBD1 matching over 9 bases. The CDR3 sequence is 17 residues long. CDR1 and CDR2 from the germline V gene are SGHDT and YYEEEE. V lost 0 bases and J lost 1; bases outside the gene matches: 5. The CDR3 DNA sequence: TGTGCCAGCAGCTTGGCCGGGACAGGGAGATCTGGAAACACCATATATTTT. Translating gives CASSLAGTGRSGNTIYF.

The genes are TRBV5-1 and TRBJ2-7, with TRBD1 as a possible D gene (5 bases). CDR3 length: 15 residues. Germline lookup yields CDR1 SGHRS and CDR2 YFSETQ. V lost 0 bases and J lost 2, with 12 bases in between. For the CDR3, the DNA is TGCGCCAGCAGCTTGGAGGGCAGGGCGGCCTACGAGCAGTACTTC. This encodes CASSLEGRAAYEQYF.

DNA for the CDR3: TGCGCCAGCAGCTTGGTAGGCGGGAGTTTCTACAATGAGCAGTTCTTC. Translating gives CASSLVGGSFYNEQFF. The V gene is TRBV5-1, the J gene TRBJ2-1; TRBD2 agrees at 7 bases. Germline V CDR1 and CDR2: SGHRS, YFSETQ. V lost 0 bases and J lost 3; bases outside the gene matches: 6. This CDR3 spans 16 amino acids.

This clone came up once. V is TRBV29-1 and J is TRBJ2-1; D remains unclear. CDR3 size: 15 residues. Germline CDR1 is SQVTM and CDR2 is ANQGSEA. V was cut by 2 bases and J by 0 bases, with 11 bases left in between. The DNA of the CDR3 is TGCAGCGTTGAATTTGCGCGGAGCTCCTACAATGAGCAGTTCTTC. Amino acid sequence: CSVEFARSSYNEQFF.

V and J are TRBV6-5 and TRBJ2-2; D uncertain. This CDR3 is 14 amino acids long. Germline V gene lookup returns CDR1 MNHEY and CDR2 SVGAGI. V lost 4 bases to trimming and J lost 6 bases, with 12 bases between them. CDR3 in DNA: TGTGCCAGCAGTTCGATAGGGCAGGCCGGGGAGCTGTTTTTT. This sequence encodes CASSSIGQAGELFF.

V and J are TRBV4-2 and TRBJ2-1; 10 nucleotides line up with TRBD2. This CDR3 contains 15 residues. V was clipped by 0 bases and J by 12 bases; unmatched bases: 8. Per germline, CDR1 LGHNA and CDR2 YNFKEQ. The CDR3 DNA sequence: TGTGCCAGCAGCCAAGAACTAGCGGGAAGCATCGGGCAGTTCTTC. Its translation: CASSQELAGSIGQFF.

CDR3 region: CASSQVLAGGTDTQYF. CDR3 bases: TGTGCCAGCAGCCAGGTACTAGCGGGAGGCACAGATACGCAGTATTTT. The chain has TRBV3-1 (or the pseudogene TRBV3-2) and TRBJ2-3; 11 positions agree with TRBD2. CDR3 length equals 16 residues. Germline V gene lookup returns CDR1 LGHDT and CDR2 YNNKEL (reference sequence). The junction had 3 bases not matched to a gene; V was cut back by 3 bases and J by 1 base.

V and J are TRBV30 and TRBJ1-3; 8 bases match TRBD1. From germline, CDR1 is GTSNPN and CDR2 SVGIG (reference sequence). The length of the CDR3 is 14 residues. The V segment lost 0 bases and the J segment 4 bases; nucleotides outside the gene matches: 2. CDR3 DNA: TGTGCCTGGAGTGTATCAGGGGGCGGAAACACCATATATTTT. Its protein product is CAWSVSGGGNTIYF.

V is TRBV28 and J is TRBJ2-7, with a tentative D call TRBD1 (6 bases). CDR1 and CDR2 from the germline V gene are MDHEN and SYDVKM. The length of the CDR3 is 12 residues. The V gene lost 6 bases and the J gene lost 5 bases, with 11 bases spanning the gap. DNA of the CDR3: TGTGCCAGCAGAGGACAGCTGGACGAGCAGTACTTC. Protein sequence: CASRGQLDEQYF.

CDR3 loop: CASSPPAVGYEQYF. In DNA form, the CDR3 reads TGTGCCAGCTCACCACCGGCCGTCGGCTACGAGCAGTACTTC. The chain uses TRBV18 and TRBJ2-7; D remains ambiguous. V was clipped by 0 bases and J by 3 bases, with 9 bases between them. The CDR3 length is 14 residues. Looked up from germline, CDR1 is KGHSH and CDR2 is LQKENI. Using reference TRBV18 and TRBJ2-7 for the parts outside the CDR3, the full variable domain is NAGVMQNPRHLVRRRGQEARLRCSPMKGHSHVYWYRQLPEEGLKFMVYLQKENIIDESGMPKERFSAEFPKEGPSILRIQQVVRGDSAAYFCASSPPAVGYEQYFGPGTRLTVT.

The chain employs TRBV19 and TRBJ1-5; TRBD1 aligns across 7 bases. Unmatched junction bases numbered 7, after V lost 4 bases and J lost 4 bases. This CDR3 contains 15 residues. The germline CDR1 and CDR2 sequences are LNHDA and SQIVND (reference sequence). In DNA form, the CDR3 reads TGTGCCAGTAGTACCTTCGACAGGGAGAATCAGCCCCAGCATTTT. Translation gives CASSTFDRENQPQHF.

In DNA form, the CDR3 reads TGTGCCAGCAGCCCCTATAGAACCCTCCAAGAGACCCAGTACTTC. Its translation is CASSPYRTLQETQYF. V gene TRBV9 combines with J gene TRBJ2-5, with unresolved D. In germline, CDR1 is SGDLS, CDR2 YYNGEE. The CDR3 extends over 15 amino acids. Trimming stripped 4 bases from V and 1 base from J, with 14 bases between.

The chain links TRBV30 to TRBJ1-5; D unclear. Trimming left V 2 bases short and J 3 bases short, with 8 bases between. The CDR3 has 13 amino acids. CDR1 GTSNPN and CDR2 SVGIG come from the germline V gene (reference sequence). CDR3 residues: CAWSLGPNQPQHF. The CDR3 DNA is TGTGCCTGGAGTCTGGGCCCCAATCAGCCCCAGCATTTT.

V is TRBV7-9 and J is TRBJ1-2; D is ambiguous. Trimming left V 1 base short and J 6 bases short, with 12 bases between. Germline V CDR1 and CDR2: SEHNR, FQNEAQ (reference sequence). This CDR3 has 14 residues. CDR3 nucleotide sequence: TGTGCCAGCAGCTTAGGCAAGTCTAAGGATGGCTACACCTTC. Residues: CASSLGKSKDGYTF.

This chain connects TRBV5-1 to TRBJ2-1; D not resolved. The CDR3 loop spans 13 amino acids. Germline V lookup: CDR1 SGHRS, CDR2 YFSETQ. V gave up 3 bases and J gave up 7 bases, with 11 bases separating them. Here the CDR3 reads CASSSNLGNEQFF. The CDR3 nucleotides read TGCGCCAGCAGCTCCAACTTGGGTAATGAGCAGTTCTTC.

The rearrangement uses TRBV5-6 and TRBJ2-1, with D possibly TRBD2 on 5 matching bases. CDR1 is SGHDT and CDR2 is YYEEEE in the germline V gene. Trimming removed 6 bases from V and 12 bases from J, with 25 bases in between. This CDR3 has 15 amino acids. CDR3 loop: CASITRLTPRMGQFF. Written as DNA, the CDR3 is TGTGCCAGCATCACTAGACTTACACCAAGAATGGGGCAGTTCTTC.

This chain joins TRBV3-1 (or the pseudogene TRBV3-2) and TRBJ2-4; D might be TRBD2 (6 bases). Germline lookup yields CDR1 LGHDT and CDR2 YNNKEL (reference sequence). The V end was cut by 1 base, the J end by 1 base, with 14 bases between. The CDR3 is 17 residues long. The CDR3 DNA reads TGTGCCAGCAGCCAAGTTTGGGGGGATGGGGCCAAAAACATTCAGTACTTC. This translates into CASSQVWGDGAKNIQYF.

V is TRBV25-1 and J is TRBJ2-1; 9 bases align to TRBD2. Trimming took 7 bases from V and 7 from J; bases not matched to a gene: 5. From germline, CDR1 is MGHDK and CDR2 SYGVNS. This CDR3 has 13 amino acids. The CDR3 nucleotides are TGTGCCAGCAACTCAGCGGGAGGAAATGAGCAGTTCTTC. Its translation is CASNSAGGNEQFF.